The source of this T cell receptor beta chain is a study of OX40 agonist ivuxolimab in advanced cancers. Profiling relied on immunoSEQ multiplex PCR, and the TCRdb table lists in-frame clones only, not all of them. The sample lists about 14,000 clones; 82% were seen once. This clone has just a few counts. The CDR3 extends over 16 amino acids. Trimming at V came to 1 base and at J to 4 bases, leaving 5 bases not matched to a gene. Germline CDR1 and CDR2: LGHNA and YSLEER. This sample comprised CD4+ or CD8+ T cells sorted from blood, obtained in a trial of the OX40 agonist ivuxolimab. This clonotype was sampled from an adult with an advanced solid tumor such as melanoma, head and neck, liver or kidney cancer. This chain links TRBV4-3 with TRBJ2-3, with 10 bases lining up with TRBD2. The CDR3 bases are TGCGCCAGCAGCCAAGTCCGAGCGGGAGGGGCAGATACGCAGTATTTT. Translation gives CASSQVRAGGADTQYF.